These 24 T cell receptor beta chains came from one sample sequenced in a study of OX40 agonist ivuxolimab in advanced cancers. Sequenced by immunoSEQ multiplex PCR; TCRdb stores in-frame clones only, minus some. The table lists about 10,000 clones, 70% to 80% of them singletons. Sequenced here: CD4+ or CD8+ T cells sorted from blood, sampled in a trial of the OX40 agonist ivuxolimab. These receptors all come from an adult with an advanced solid tumor such as melanoma, head and neck, liver or kidney cancer.

The chain joins TRBV7-3 to TRBJ1-1; D not certain. Trimming took 2 bases from V and 7 from J, leaving 23 bases between them. Germline CDR1 SGHTA, CDR2 FQGTGA. The length of the CDR3 is 17 residues. The DNA of the CDR3 is TGTGCCAGCAGCTTAGTGGCGGACCGGAACTTCATTGATGAAGCTTTCTTT. Protein product: CASSLVADRNFIDEAFF.

This sequence joins TRBV5-1 and TRBJ2-1; D may match TRBD1 or TRBD2 (5 bases each). The length of the CDR3 is 14 residues. V lost 2 bases and J lost 4, with 10 bases in between. Germline values: CDR1 SGHRS, CDR2 YFSETQ. This chain's CDR3 is CASSFNWGYNEQFF. CDR3 DNA sequence: TGCGCCAGCAGCTTTAACTGGGGGTACAATGAGCAGTTCTTC.

V is TRBV5-1 and J is TRBJ2-5; D possibly corresponds to TRBD2 (6 bases). From germline, CDR1 is SGHRS and CDR2 YFSETQ. Trimming shortened V by 1 base and J by 8 bases, and 15 bases separated the two germline ends. This CDR3 spans 14 amino acids. The CDR3, as DNA: TGCGCCAGCAGCTTGAGGCGGGGTGACGTCACCCAGTACTTC. Residues: CASSLRRGDVTQYF. The whole variable domain, filled in from reference TRBV5-1 and TRBJ2-5, reads KAGVTQTPRYLIKTRGQQVTLSCSPISGHRSVSWYQQTPGQGLQFLFEYFSETQRNKGNFPGRFSGRQFSNSRSEMNVSTLELGDSALYLCASSLRRGDVTQYFGPGTRLLVL.

The chain uses TRBV5-6 and TRBJ2-3, with D hard to call. Germline V lookup: CDR1 SGHDT, CDR2 YYEEEE. This CDR3 region has 11 residues. Trimming shortened V by 0 bases and J by 12 bases, and 8 bases separated the two germline ends. CDR3 DNA sequence: TGTGCCAGCAGCTTGGACTCTAGTCAGTATTTT. Translated: CASSLDSSQYF.

V usage is TRBV6-6 and J usage is TRBJ2-5; D not certain. V lost 5 bases and J 5 bases, leaving 9 bases between the germline ends. CDR1 and CDR2 from the germline V gene are MNHNY and SVGAGI (reference sequence). The CDR3 has 12 amino acids. The CDR3 DNA reads as TGTGCCAGCAGTCCAGCGCGGGAGACCCAGTACTTC. This gives the protein CASSPARETQYF.

This clone has only one observation. The chain uses TRBV28 and TRBJ1-1; no reliable D call. Per germline, CDR1 MDHEN and CDR2 SYDVKM. Trimming shortened V by 1 base and J by 2 bases, and 11 bases separated the two germline ends. CDR3 length: 15 residues. CDR3 residues: CASSLYEGVNTEAFF. The CDR3 bases are TGTGCCAGCAGTTTATATGAGGGCGTTAACACTGAAGCTTTCTTT.

J is TRBJ2-3 and V is TRBV13; TRBD1 matches at 11 bases. Germline CDR1 and CDR2: PRHDT and FYEKMQ (reference sequence). The CDR3 totals 14 residues. V lost 7 bases to trimming and J lost 4 bases; unmatched junction nucleotides: 4. The CDR3 nucleotides read TGTGCCAGCATAGGACAGGGGGCCTCAGATACGCAGTATTTT. This codes for CASIGQGASDTQYF.

The chain has TRBV7-9 and TRBJ1-2; D gene ambiguous. Germline assignment: CDR1 SEHNR and CDR2 FQNEAQ (reference sequence). This CDR3 comprises 12 residues. Trimming removed 3 bases from V and 8 bases from J, with 10 bases in between. This chain's CDR3 is CASSFGPGGYTF. CDR3 nucleotide sequence: TGTGCCAGCAGCTTCGGACCTGGAGGCTACACCTTC.

The chain combines TRBV7-6 with TRBJ1-2; D might be TRBD1 (6 bases). The CDR3 extends over 11 amino acids. Germline V CDR1 and CDR2: SGHVS, FNYEAQ. V lost 1 base and J 10 bases, leaving 7 bases between the germline ends. CDR3 nucleotides: TGTGCCAGCAGCTTAGACAGGGTCTACACCTTC. Translating it yields CASSLDRVYTF.

The gene calls are TRBV5-4 and TRBJ1-5; the D is unclear. The CDR3 has 15 amino acids. The germline CDR1 and CDR2 sequences are SGHNT and YYREEE (reference sequence). Trimming shortened V by 4 bases and J by 0 bases, and 11 bases separated the two germline ends. The CDR3 region is CASSPTPSSNQPQHF. DNA for the CDR3: TGTGCCAGCAGCCCCACGCCGAGTAGCAATCAGCCCCAGCATTTT.

The chain employs TRBV18 and TRBJ2-7, with TRBD2 identical over 9 bases. The V and J ends lost 2 bases and 2 bases, in that order; junction bases with no gene match: 4. Germline V gene data show CDR1 as KGHSH and CDR2 as LQKENI. The CDR3 length is 15 residues. The CDR3 loop is CASSPSASGAYEQYF. The CDR3 coding sequence is TGTGCCAGCTCACCATCGGCTAGCGGGGCCTACGAGCAGTACTTC.

This chain links TRBV11-2 with TRBJ2-2, with 8 bases matching TRBD2. J was trimmed by 6 bases and V by 1 base; bases with no gene match: 7. There are 16 residues in the CDR3. CDR1 and CDR2 (germline): SGHAT, FQNNGV. This chain's CDR3 is CASSLGPGGAPGELFF. CDR3 nucleotides: TGTGCCAGCAGCTTAGGTCCCGGGGGGGCCCCCGGGGAGCTGTTTTTT.

This clone turned up a few times. J is TRBJ2-7 and V is TRBV2; D might be TRBD2 (5 bases). The CDR3 has 14 amino acids. V was shortened by 0 bases and J by 3 bases, with 9 bases between the two germline ends. The V gene's germline CDR1 is SNHLY and CDR2 FYNNEI. In DNA, the CDR3 is TGTGCCAGCAGTGAAGCGGCGGGCTACTACGAGCAGTACTTC. Amino acid sequence: CASSEAAGYYEQYF.

The chain has TRBV27 and TRBJ2-6, with a tentative D call TRBD1 (5 bases). The CDR3 length is 19 residues. Trimming took off 5 bases at V and 0 bases at J, with 20 bases between the two ends. Germline CDR1 and CDR2: MNHEY and SMNVEV (reference sequence). CDR3 residues: CASSTALRTRGSGANVLTF. For the CDR3, the DNA is TGTGCCAGCAGTACCGCCTTGAGGACAAGGGGCTCTGGGGCCAACGTCCTGACTTTC.

The chain has TRBV5-4 and TRBJ1-1, with a tentative D call TRBD1 (5 bases). V was clipped by 4 bases and J by 8 bases, with 15 bases between them. The CDR3 has 13 residues. CDR1 is SGHNT, CDR2 YYREEE, per germline (reference sequence). Here the CDR3 reads CASSPGTPGEAFF. The CDR3 DNA is TGTGCCAGCAGCCCTGGGACCCCAGGGGAAGCTTTCTTT.

This rearrangement joins TRBV10-3 to TRBJ2-3, with TRBD2 identical over 11 bases. V shed 10 bases, J shed 2 bases, and the junction held 8 bases outside the gene matches. The CDR3 runs to 15 residues. Germline-derived CDR1 and CDR2 are ENHRY and SYGVKD. CDR3 DNA: TGTGCCACCGTCCAGACTAGCGGGGCCACAGATACGCAGTATTTT. Its protein product is CATVQTSGATDTQYF.

This clone was seen a few times. The chain combines TRBV9 with TRBJ2-5; 8 positions match TRBD1. Germline V CDR1 and CDR2: SGDLS, YYNGEE. The CDR3 totals 16 residues. V dropped 4 bases and J dropped 5; count of bases not matched to a gene: 13. For the CDR3, the DNA is TGTGCCAGCAGCCCACCAGGGGGCCGACTGGCGGAGACCCAGTACTTC. The encoded protein is CASSPPGGRLAETQYF.

The CDR3 sequence is CASSQADRANEQFF. DNA for the CDR3: TGCGCCAGCAGCCAGGCGGACAGGGCCAATGAGCAGTTCTTC. The rearrangement uses TRBV4-3 and TRBJ2-1; 8 bases agree with TRBD1. Per germline, CDR1 LGHNA and CDR2 YSLEER. There are 14 residues in the CDR3. With 3 bases clipped from V and 6 bases from J, the junction kept 4 bases outside the gene matches.

V gene TRBV7-9 combines with J gene TRBJ1-4; D is unresolved. V was shortened by 3 bases and J by 5 bases, with 10 bases between the two germline ends. The CDR3 extends over 14 amino acids. Germline assignment: CDR1 SEHNR and CDR2 FQNEAQ (reference sequence). The CDR3 region is CASSFAHENEKLFF. In nucleotides, the CDR3 is TGTGCCAGCAGCTTCGCACACGAAAATGAAAAACTGTTTTTT. The complete variable domain, with remaining parts taken from reference TRBV7-9 and TRBJ1-4, reads DTGVSQNPRHKITKRGQNVTFRCDPISEHNRLYWYRQTLGQGPEFLTYFQNEAQLEKSRLLSDRFSAERPKGSFSTLEIQRTEQGDSAMYLCASSFAHENEKLFFGSGTQLSVL.

In its sample, this clone was seen once. V gene TRBV2 combines with J gene TRBJ2-2; the D gene is possibly TRBD2 (6 bases). The CDR3 totals 15 residues. The ends were cut back, 5 bases at V and 1 base at J, with 11 bases in the middle. Germline-derived CDR1 and CDR2 are SNHLY and FYNNEI. In DNA, the CDR3 is TGTGCCAGCAGTCCCTGGCGGGGGAACACCGGGGAGCTGTTTTTT. Translation gives CASSPWRGNTGELFF.

This clone has a single count. V gene TRBV4-2 combines with J gene TRBJ2-6; D is undetermined. This CDR3 has 19 amino acids. Germline V lookup: CDR1 LGHNA, CDR2 YNFKEQ. Trimming left V 5 bases short and J 5 bases short, with 25 bases between. This CDR3 reads CASSLRAKRLQSRANVLTF. The CDR3 bases are TGTGCCAGCAGCTTACGTGCCAAAAGGTTACAAAGTAGGGCCAACGTCCTGACTTTC.

V gene TRBV27 combines with J gene TRBJ2-3; D gene unclear. Trimming shortened V by 0 bases and J by 0 bases, and 19 bases separated the two germline ends. Germline V lookup: CDR1 MNHEY, CDR2 SMNVEV (reference sequence). This CDR3 comprises 19 residues. The CDR3 here is CASSLSAVPGRGSTDTQYF. CDR3 nucleotides: TGTGCCAGCAGTTTATCCGCCGTGCCTGGGCGCGGCAGCACAGATACGCAGTATTTT.

J is TRBJ2-5 and V is TRBV2; no clear D gene. The length of the CDR3 is 16 residues. The V end was cut by 2 bases, the J end by 0 bases, with 13 bases between. The V gene's germline CDR1 is SNHLY and CDR2 FYNNEI. As DNA, the CDR3 is TGTGCCAGCAGTGAAACTCCGTTGAGCCACCAAGAGACCCAGTACTTC. Translation: CASSETPLSHQETQYF.

V gene TRBV6-6 combines with J gene TRBJ1-1; D call uncertain. Trimming took off 0 bases at V and 3 bases at J, with 11 bases between the two ends. The CDR3 extends over 15 amino acids. In germline, CDR1 is MNHNY, CDR2 SVGAGI (reference sequence). DNA of the CDR3: TGTGCCAGCAGTTACTCGATTCGGGGAGACACTGAAGCTTTCTTT. Protein: CASSYSIRGDTEAFF.